A single sample gave rise to the 16 T cell receptor beta chains below, sequenced in a study of Graves' ophthalmopathy and Graves' hyperthyroidism. The study amplified TCR beta CDR3 regions using RNA transcripts. An opening RT-PCR round employed HTBI primers and preceded a second-round multiplex PCR. TCRdb ran MiXCR on the multiplex PCR reads and lists one entry per CDR3 protein. The sample carries approximately 500,000 distinct CDR3 sequences, 13% to 15% recorded once. Sample: blood. The receptors stem from a woman in her twenties or thirties with Graves' ophthalmopathy.

This sequence joins TRBV5-1 and TRBJ1-5, with unresolved D. This CDR3 has 13 amino acids. Trimming stripped 4 bases from V and 8 bases from J, with 13 bases between. Germline V gives CDR1 SGHRS, CDR2 YFSETQ. The CDR3 DNA is TGCGCCAGCAGCGCCGGCGCGCGGGAGCCCCAGCATTTT. Protein sequence: CASSAGAREPQHF.

This clonotype was observed many times. V usage is TRBV12-3 or TRBV12-4 and J usage is TRBJ1-1, with D perhaps matching TRBD1 (5 bases). The CDR3 runs to 17 residues. Trimming stripped 2 bases from V and 2 bases from J, with 18 bases between. CDR3 amino acids: CASSLRPGQSPNTEAFF. The CDR3 DNA sequence: TGTGCCAGCAGTTTAAGGCCCGGACAATCACCCAACACTGAAGCTTTCTTT.

The table lists this clonotype with many counts. The rearrangement uses TRBV18 and TRBJ1-2, with 9 bases that match TRBD1. CDR1 and CDR2 from the germline V gene are KGHSH and LQKENI. With V trimmed by 0 bases and J by 5 bases, 4 bases remained unmatched. This CDR3 region has 15 residues. Here the CDR3 reads CASSPPGQGPYGYTF. CDR3 bases: TGTGCCAGCTCACCACCGGGACAGGGCCCGTATGGCTACACCTTC.

This clonotype was counted a few times. A much larger clone differs by one base, so this may be a read error. This chain joins TRBV11-1 and TRBJ1-1; D is unresolved. Per the germline V gene, CDR1 is SGHAT and CDR2 is FQDESV (reference sequence). V gave up 1 base and J gave up 4 bases, with 13 bases separating them. There are 15 residues in the CDR3. CDR3 in amino acids: CASSLVGLMSTEAFF. As DNA, the CDR3 is TGTGCCAGCAGCTTAGTTGGCTTAATGAGCACTGAAGCTTTCTTT.

This clonotype was detected ten times or more. The CDR3 protein is CSARLGTSGPWVQYF. The CDR3, as DNA: TGCAGTGCTAGGTTGGGTACTAGCGGGCCTTGGGTGCAGTACTTC. The genes are TRBV20-1 and TRBJ2-7; 9 nucleotides line up with TRBD2. J was trimmed by 9 bases and V by 3 bases; bases with no gene match: 15. CDR3 length: 15 residues. Germline V gene data show CDR1 as DFQATT and CDR2 as SNEGSKA (reference sequence).

At least ten counts were recorded for this clonotype. The J gene is TRBJ1-2, the V gene TRBV2; TRBD1 might be the D (5 bases). Looked up from germline, CDR1 is SNHLY and CDR2 is FYNNEI. This CDR3 is built from 14 residues. Trimming removed 5 bases from V and 2 bases from J, with 12 bases in between. The CDR3 is CASSPQADNYGYTF. The CDR3 coding sequence is TGTGCCAGCAGTCCACAGGCCGACAACTATGGCTACACCTTC.

The sample holds many counts of this clonotype. The chain joins TRBV20-1 to TRBJ2-7; D is unresolved. Trimming cost V 4 bases and J 4 bases, with 11 bases left between them. From germline, CDR1 is DFQATT and CDR2 SNEGSKA (reference sequence). The CDR3 covers 12 residues. CDR3 bases: TGCAGTGCTACACCGGCGTCTTACGAGCAGTACTTC. Its protein product is CSATPASYEQYF.

This clonotype was seen a single time. The chain couples TRBV30 to TRBJ1-1, with D possibly TRBD1 on 5 matching bases. Trimming stripped 8 bases from V and 0 bases from J, with 13 bases between. CDR3 length: 13 residues. CDR1 is GTSNPN, CDR2 SVGIG, per germline (reference sequence). The CDR3 DNA reads TGTGCCACCCCCGGGACCCTGAACACTGAAGCTTTCTTT. Protein: CATPGTLNTEAFF.

A few counts support this clonotype. A clone one base away is much larger, so this may be a read error. CDR3 coding DNA: TGTGCCAGTAGTACCCGGGACGGGAGTAATCAGCTCCAGCATTTT. It encodes CASSTRDGSNQLQHF. This chain connects TRBV19 to TRBJ1-5; D might be TRBD1 (5 bases). The CDR3 runs to 15 residues. Germline assignment: CDR1 LNHDA and CDR2 SQIVND (reference sequence).

This clonotype was detected a few times. This chain joins TRBV11-2 and TRBJ1-1; possible D gene TRBD1, 5 bases. Germline V CDR1 and CDR2: SGHAT, FQNNGV. The CDR3 covers 15 residues. With 6 bases removed from V and 1 base from J, the gap between germline ends came to 15 bases. CDR3 sequence: CASSLPSGANTEAFF. In DNA, the CDR3 is TGTGCCAGCAGTTTACCCTCCGGGGCGAACACTGAAGCTTTCTTT.

Note on this clonotype: A clone one base away is much larger, so this may be a read error. The chain combines TRBV5-1 with TRBJ2-7, with 10 bases that match TRBD1. This CDR3 spans 16 amino acids. V shed 3 bases and J 5 bases; nucleotides not matched to a gene: 11. Germline loops: CDR1 SGHRS, CDR2 YFSETQ. The CDR3 coding sequence is TGCGCCAGCAGCTCGGGTGGGACAGGGGTCCTCCACGAGCAGTACGTC. It yields the protein CASSSGGTGVLHEQYV.

This clonotype showed up many times. V is TRBV11-1 and J is TRBJ1-2, with D possibly TRBD1 on 6 matching bases. Germline CDR1 is SGHAT and CDR2 is FQDESV (reference sequence). The CDR3 is made up of 14 amino acids. Trimming pared 3 bases from V and 7 bases from J, leaving 15 bases between. CDR3 in DNA: TGTGCCAGCAGCTTGTTGGCAGGGGTAGGTGGCTACACCTTC. It translates to CASSLLAGVGGYTF.

This clonotype was seen many times. The chain uses TRBV6-2 or TRBV6-3 and TRBJ2-7; 9 bases agree with TRBD1. The CDR3 length is 11 residues. The germline V gene encodes CDR1 MNHEY and CDR2 SVGEGT. V shed 10 bases and J 5 bases; nucleotides not matched to a gene: 3. CDR3 nucleotides: TGTGCCACCCGGACAGGGGACGAGCAGTACTTC. This gives the protein CATRTGDEQYF.

At least ten counts were recorded for this clonotype. The chain links TRBV20-1 to TRBJ1-2; 8 bases line up with TRBD1. The CDR3 length is 11 residues. V was clipped by 3 bases and J by 7 bases; unmatched bases: 1. From germline, CDR1 is DFQATT and CDR2 SNEGSKA (reference sequence). This CDR3 is CSASQGAGYTF. CDR3 DNA: TGCAGTGCTAGCCAGGGGGCTGGCTACACCTTC.

This clonotype was recorded many times. A much bigger clone sits one base away, suggesting this may be a read error. This chain joins TRBV6-1 and TRBJ1-5; D perhaps matches TRBD1 (6 bases). In germline, CDR1 is MNHNS, CDR2 SASEGT. The V gene lost 2 bases and the J gene lost 0 bases, with 8 bases spanning the gap. This CDR3 has 15 amino acids. As DNA, the CDR3 is TGTGCCAGCAGTGAACAGGGGTATAGCAATCAGCCCCAGCATTTT. Protein sequence: CASSEQGYSNQPQHF.

The table lists this clonotype with many counts. One junction end disagrees with the germline gene, perhaps due to a read error. The chain recombines TRBV28 with TRBJ2-7; 11 bases align to TRBD2. Germline lookup yields CDR1 MDHEN and CDR2 SYDVKM. This CDR3 is 16 amino acids long. DNA for the CDR3: TGTGCCAGCAGTCCGCCTGTAGCGGGAGGGCGCTACGAGCGGTACTTC. This encodes CASSPPVAGGRYERYF.